The 19 T cell receptor beta chains reported below all come from one sample, sequenced in a study of blood T cell repertoires in COVID-19. Method: immunoSEQ multiplex PCR; TCRdb's copy keeps in-frame clones and lacks some. This table holds about 210,000 clones, about 89% found once. Sample: peripheral blood. Every receptor here comes from a woman aged 40 to 50 with acute or convalescent COVID-19.

The chain uses TRBV4-1 and TRBJ2-4; TRBD2 agrees at 13 bases. J was trimmed by 0 bases and V by 2 bases; bases with no gene match: 16. The CDR3 contains 22 residues. Germline V gene data show CDR1 as MGHRA and CDR2 as YSYEKL. CDR3 sequence reads: CASSQSELQRLAGGLAKNIQYF. CDR3 sequence (DNA): TGCGCCAGCAGCCAATCCGAGCTTCAACGACTAGCGGGGGGACTAGCCAAAAACATTCAGTACTTC.

This chain joins TRBV2 and TRBJ1-2, with D uncertain. CDR1 and CDR2 (germline): SNHLY, FYNNEI. The V end was cut by 2 bases, the J end by 6 bases, with 19 bases between. This CDR3 region has 16 residues. CDR3: CASSESGLFLSHGYTF. The CDR3, as DNA: TGTGCCAGCAGTGAATCGGGTCTCTTCCTATCCCATGGCTACACCTTC.

The chain uses TRBV5-1 and TRBJ2-5, with D possibly matching TRBD2 (6 bases). The V gene lost 7 bases and the J gene lost 5 bases, with 12 bases spanning the gap. CDR3 size: 12 residues. The germline gives CDR1 SGHRS, CDR2 YFSETQ. The CDR3 DNA follows: TGCGCCAGCCACCAGGAGGGGGAGACCCAGTACTTC. Protein product: CASHQEGETQYF. The whole variable domain, filled in from reference TRBV5-1 and TRBJ2-5, reads KAGVTQTPRYLIKTRGQQVTLSCSPISGHRSVSWYQQTPGQGLQFLFEYFSETQRNKGNFPGRFSGRQFSNSRSEMNVSTLELGDSALYLCASHQEGETQYFGPGTRLLVL.

CDR3 nucleotides: TGTGCCACCAGCAGAGATCAACAGGGTAATGAAAAACTGTTTTTT. Protein: CATSRDQQGNEKLFF. The rearrangement uses TRBV15 and TRBJ1-4, with D possibly TRBD1 on 6 matching bases. Germline lookup yields CDR1 LNHNV and CDR2 YYDKDF (reference sequence). The length of the CDR3 is 15 residues. Trimming left V 0 bases short and J 4 bases short, with 9 bases between.

The chain links TRBV24-1 to TRBJ1-1, with 7 positions matching TRBD1. The germline gives CDR1 KGHDR, CDR2 SFDVKD. Trimming took 5 bases from V and 4 from J; bases not matched to a gene: 9. CDR3 size: 15 residues. Written as DNA, the CDR3 is TGTGCCACCAGTGGCAAGACAGGGTCGGGCACTGAAGCTTTCTTT. The encoded protein is CATSGKTGSGTEAFF.

The chain couples TRBV5-1 to TRBJ1-2; D call uncertain. The CDR3 extends over 16 amino acids. Germline lookup yields CDR1 SGHRS and CDR2 YFSETQ. Trimming removed 3 bases from V and 0 bases from J, with 15 bases in between. The CDR3 loop reads CASSSGVLYSNYGYTF. CDR3 sequence (DNA): TGCGCCAGCAGCTCTGGAGTGCTCTATTCTAACTATGGCTACACCTTC.

This clone was seen only once. The CDR3 region is CASSEYYGNTEAFF. CDR3 nucleotide sequence: TGTGCCAGCAGTGAATATTACGGGAACACTGAAGCTTTCTTT. The rearrangement links TRBV25-1 to TRBJ1-1; D remains unclear. Trimming took off 0 bases at V and 1 base at J, with 6 bases between the two ends. Looked up from germline, CDR1 is MGHDK and CDR2 is SYGVNS. The CDR3 contains 14 residues.

The rearrangement joins TRBV4-2 to TRBJ2-5, with D tentatively TRBD1 (5 bases). Trimming left V 0 bases short and J 5 bases short, with 16 bases between. The length of the CDR3 is 16 residues. CDR1 and CDR2 (germline): LGHNA, YNFKEQ. The CDR3 reads CASSQDTLTAGETQYF. The DNA for the CDR3 is TGTGCCAGCAGCCAAGATACCCTGACAGCCGGGGAGACCCAGTACTTC.

The J gene is TRBJ2-5, the V gene TRBV27; 9 bases agree with TRBD2. This CDR3 is 14 amino acids long. J lost 5 bases, V lost 5 bases, and 6 bases had no gene match. The germline gives CDR1 MNHEY, CDR2 SMNVEV (reference sequence). The chain's CDR3 is CASSKGLATETQYF. As DNA, the CDR3 is TGTGCCAGCAGTAAGGGACTAGCTACGGAGACCCAGTACTTC.

This clone appeared a single time. CDR3 in amino acids: CASRRDRGNNSPLHF. The CDR3, as DNA: TGTGCCAGCCGACGGGACAGGGGCAATAATTCACCCCTCCACTTT. This chain uses TRBV7-2 with TRBJ1-6, with 10 bases matching TRBD1. V trimming: 8 bases; J trimming: 5 bases; junction bases outside the gene matches: 6. This CDR3 has 15 amino acids. Germline V CDR1 and CDR2: SGHTA, FQGNSA.

The chain joins TRBV19 to TRBJ1-2; D gene unclear. V lost 0 bases and J 7 bases, leaving 9 bases between the germline ends. The CDR3 contains 13 residues. The germline CDR1 and CDR2 sequences are LNHDA and SQIVND (reference sequence). In nucleotides, the CDR3 is TGTGCCAGTAGTATAGATCAAGGAGCTGGCTACACCTTC. This translates into CASSIDQGAGYTF.

The chain is built from TRBV2 and TRBJ2-5; D gene uncertain. This CDR3 has 11 residues. With 10 bases removed from V and 5 bases from J, the gap between germline ends came to 11 bases. CDR1 and CDR2 (germline): SNHLY, FYNNEI. In nucleotides, the CDR3 is TGTGCCACCCGGTCGTTGGAGACCCAGTACTTC. This translates into CATRSLETQYF.

Only a few counts were recorded for this clone. The chain joins TRBV4-2 to TRBJ1-2; D gene uncertain. The CDR3 is 15 residues long. CDR1 and CDR2 (germline): LGHNA, YNFKEQ. V was cut by 3 bases and J by 0 bases, with 11 bases left in between. CDR3 protein: CASSQPGRSNYGYTF. CDR3 sequence (DNA): TGTGCCAGCAGCCAGCCCGGCAGGTCTAACTATGGCTACACCTTC.

J is TRBJ2-3 and V is TRBV2, with 9 positions matching TRBD2. The germline V gene encodes CDR1 SNHLY and CDR2 FYNNEI. The J segment lost 4 bases and the V segment lost 6 bases, leaving 5 bases of the junction unmatched. The CDR3 has 14 residues. Here the CDR3 DNA reads TGTGCCAGCAGCGCTGGCGGGGGGGCAGATACGCAGTATTTT. It translates to CASSAGGGADTQYF.

The rearrangement links TRBV6-5 to TRBJ1-2, with D unclear. Germline CDR1 is MNHEY and CDR2 is SVGAGI. V lost 4 bases and J lost 7, with 13 bases in between. The CDR3 loop spans 13 amino acids. DNA of the CDR3: TGTGCCAGCAGTTTCGGGAACGGAATTGGCTACACCTTC. This encodes CASSFGNGIGYTF.

The CDR3 DNA reads TGTGCCAGCAGCCGACGGACACATACAATGAACACTGAAGCTTTCTTT. It is translated as CASSRRTHTMNTEAFF. This chain joins TRBV5-6 and TRBJ1-1; weak D call: TRBD1 (5 bases). V shed 4 bases and J shed 0 bases, with 16 bases lying between them. CDR1 and CDR2 (germline): SGHDT, YYEEEE. The CDR3 contains 16 residues.

V is TRBV7-2 and J is TRBJ1-6, with a possible D match to TRBD1 (6 bases). There are 15 residues in the CDR3. Germline V gene data show CDR1 as SGHTA and CDR2 as FQGNSA. Trimming pared 1 base from V and 7 bases from J, leaving 11 bases between. CDR3 nucleotide sequence: TGTGCCAGCAGCTTAGACAGGGTCCCAAATTCACCCCTCCACTTT. This translates into CASSLDRVPNSPLHF.

The genes are TRBV15 and TRBJ1-2, with 7 bases identical to TRBD1. The ends lost 5 bases at V and 4 bases at J; junction bases unmatched: 7. CDR3 size: 14 residues. From germline, CDR1 is LNHNV and CDR2 YYDKDF (reference sequence). CDR3 coding DNA: TGTGCCACCAGCCCTGACAGGGCACTCTATGGCTACACCTTC. It specifies CATSPDRALYGYTF.

The chain joins TRBV4-1 to TRBJ2-7, with 8 bases identical to TRBD2. V lost 1 base to trimming and J lost 0 bases; unmatched junction nucleotides: 2. In germline, CDR1 is MGHRA, CDR2 YSYEKL. The CDR3 extends over 15 amino acids. CDR3 residues: CASSQGAGGSYEQYV. CDR3 bases: TGCGCCAGCAGCCAAGGGGCGGGGGGCTCCTACGAGCAGTACGTC.